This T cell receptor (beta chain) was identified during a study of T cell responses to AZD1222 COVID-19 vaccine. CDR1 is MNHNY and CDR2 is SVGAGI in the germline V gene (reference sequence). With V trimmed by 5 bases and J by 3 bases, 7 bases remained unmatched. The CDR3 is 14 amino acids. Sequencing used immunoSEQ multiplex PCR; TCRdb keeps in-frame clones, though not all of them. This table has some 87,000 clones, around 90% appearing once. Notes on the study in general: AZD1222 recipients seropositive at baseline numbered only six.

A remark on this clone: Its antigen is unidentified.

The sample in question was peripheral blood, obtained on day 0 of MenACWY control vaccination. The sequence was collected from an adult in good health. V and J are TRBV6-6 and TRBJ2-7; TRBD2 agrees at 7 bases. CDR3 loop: CASSPRSGDYEQYF. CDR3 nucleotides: TGTGCCAGCAGTCCCCGGAGCGGGGACTACGAGCAGTACTTC.